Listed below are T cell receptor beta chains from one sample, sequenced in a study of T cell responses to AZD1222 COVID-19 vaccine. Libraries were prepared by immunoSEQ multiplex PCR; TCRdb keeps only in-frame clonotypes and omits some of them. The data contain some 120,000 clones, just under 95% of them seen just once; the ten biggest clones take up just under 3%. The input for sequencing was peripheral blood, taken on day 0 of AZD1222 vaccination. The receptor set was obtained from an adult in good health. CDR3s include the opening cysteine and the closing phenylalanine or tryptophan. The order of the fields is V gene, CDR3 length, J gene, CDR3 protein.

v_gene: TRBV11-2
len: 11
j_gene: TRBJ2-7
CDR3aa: CASSAGQVFYF

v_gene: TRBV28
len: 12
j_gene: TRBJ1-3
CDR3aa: CASKGSGNTIYF

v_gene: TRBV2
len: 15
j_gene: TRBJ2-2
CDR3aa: CASTPVRQGAGELFF

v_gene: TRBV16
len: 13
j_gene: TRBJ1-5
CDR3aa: CASSQGNNQPQHF

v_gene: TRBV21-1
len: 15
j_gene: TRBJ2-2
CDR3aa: CASRTAQGGTGELFF

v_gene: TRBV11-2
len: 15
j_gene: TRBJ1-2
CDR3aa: CASSPARGLDYGYTF

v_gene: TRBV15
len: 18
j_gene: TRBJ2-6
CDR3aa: CATSRDRGLLGGANVLTF

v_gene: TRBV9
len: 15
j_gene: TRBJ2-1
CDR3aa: CASSVIGSGSNEQFF

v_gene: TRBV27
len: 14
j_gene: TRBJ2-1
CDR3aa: CASSLSGSYNEQFF

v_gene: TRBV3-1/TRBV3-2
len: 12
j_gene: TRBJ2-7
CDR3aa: CASSQASYEQYF

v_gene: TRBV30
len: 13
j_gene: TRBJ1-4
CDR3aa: CAWAGQLNEKLFF

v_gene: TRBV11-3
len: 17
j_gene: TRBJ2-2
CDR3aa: CASTPRGTGTGTGELFF

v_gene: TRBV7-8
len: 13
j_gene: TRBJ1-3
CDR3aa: CASSQRGGNTIYF

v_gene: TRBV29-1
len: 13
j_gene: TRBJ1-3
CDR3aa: CSVGTATGNTIYF

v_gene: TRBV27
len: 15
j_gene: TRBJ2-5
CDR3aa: CASRAAVGGQETQYF

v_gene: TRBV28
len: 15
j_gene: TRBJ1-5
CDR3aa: CASSSERQGDQPQHF

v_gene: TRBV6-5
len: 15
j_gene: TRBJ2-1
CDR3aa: CASSYAGLDWNEQFF

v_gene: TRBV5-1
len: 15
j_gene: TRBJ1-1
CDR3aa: CASSLILTGDTEAFF

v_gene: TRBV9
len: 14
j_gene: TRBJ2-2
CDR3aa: CASSVVTSGGELFF

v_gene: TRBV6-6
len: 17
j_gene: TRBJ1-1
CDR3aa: CASSPRGTGGRNTEAFF

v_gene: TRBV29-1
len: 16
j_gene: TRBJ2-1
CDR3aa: CSAVDPGQGTYNEQFF

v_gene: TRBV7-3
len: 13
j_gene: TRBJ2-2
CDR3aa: CATRTSGTGELFF

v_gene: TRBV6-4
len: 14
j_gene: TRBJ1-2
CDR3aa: CASTMDQESGGYTF

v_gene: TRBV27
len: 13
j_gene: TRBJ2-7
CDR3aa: CASSLGPSYEQYF